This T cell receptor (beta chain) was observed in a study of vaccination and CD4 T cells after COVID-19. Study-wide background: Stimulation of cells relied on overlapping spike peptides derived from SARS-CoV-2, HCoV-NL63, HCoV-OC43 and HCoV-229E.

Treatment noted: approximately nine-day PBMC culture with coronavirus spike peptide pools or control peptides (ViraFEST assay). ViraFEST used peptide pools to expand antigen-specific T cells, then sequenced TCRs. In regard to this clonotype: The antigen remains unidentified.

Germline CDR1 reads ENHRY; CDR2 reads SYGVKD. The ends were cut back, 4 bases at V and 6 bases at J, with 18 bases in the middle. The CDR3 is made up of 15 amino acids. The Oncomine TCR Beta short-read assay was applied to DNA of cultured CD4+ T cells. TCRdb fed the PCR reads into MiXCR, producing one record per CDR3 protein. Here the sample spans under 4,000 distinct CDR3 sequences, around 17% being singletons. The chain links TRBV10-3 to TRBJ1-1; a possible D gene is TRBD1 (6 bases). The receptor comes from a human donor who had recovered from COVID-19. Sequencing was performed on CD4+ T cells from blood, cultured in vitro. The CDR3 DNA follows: TGTGCCATCAGTGGCACCGGGACAAGGGGCTCTGAAGCTTTCTTT. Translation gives CAISGTGTRGSEAFF.